Listed below are T cell receptor beta chains from one sample, sequenced in a study of blood T cell repertoires in COVID-19. Clones were read by immunoSEQ multiplex PCR, and TCRdb kept only the in-frame ones, dropping some. The sample lists some 66,000 clones, roughly 82% occurring once. Sequencing was carried out using peripheral blood. The receptors stem from a man aged 55 to 70 with acute or convalescent COVID-19. Each CDR3 is given with its conserved first and last residue. Each record gives: D gene, J gene, clone size, V gene, CDR3 protein, CDR3 DNA. A D gene is named only where the DNA matches it firmly. Size tells how often a clone was seen (once, few, many) or the class of an expanded clone, and some rows leave it out.

>TRBD2|TRBJ2-3|.|TRBV10-3
CAISELLAGEDTQYF
TGTGCCATCAGTGAGTTACTAGCGGGGGAAGATACGCAGTATTTT
>.|TRBJ1-1|.|TRBV19
CASSRTGSVEAFF
TGTGCCAGTAGTCGAACAGGGAGCGTTGAAGCTTTCTTT
>TRBD1|TRBJ1-1|.|TRBV27
CASSLLSVSRDRGQGNTEAFF
TGTGCCAGCAGTTTACTGAGTGTCTCCCGGGACAGGGGGCAGGGGAACACTGAAGCTTTCTTT
>.|TRBJ1-2|.|TRBV7-9
CASSGSTGKKFGYTF
TGTGCCAGCAGCGGCTCTACAGGGAAGAAGTTTGGCTACACCTTC
>.|TRBJ2-7|.|TRBV19
CASSIPRGSLHEQYF
TGTGCCAGTAGTATTCCCCGGGGAAGTCTCCACGAGCAGTACTTC
>TRBD1|TRBJ2-1|once|TRBV19
CASSRTGRNEQFF
TGTGCCAGCAGCCGGACAGGGCGGAATGAGCAGTTCTTC
>TRBD2|TRBJ2-3|.|TRBV6-5
CASSRSGTSTDTQYF
TGTGCCAGCAGTCGTAGCGGGACCAGCACAGATACGCAGTATTTT
>.|TRBJ2-2|few|TRBV10-3
CAISESGSGELFF
TGTGCCATCAGTGAGTCTGGGAGCGGGGAGCTGTTTTTT
>.|TRBJ1-2|.|TRBV12-3/TRBV12-4
CASSWTENYGYTF
TGTGCCAGCAGTTGGACAGAAAACTATGGCTACACCTTC
>.|TRBJ2-3|.|TRBV11-2
CASSLRGSRADTQYF
TGTGCCAGCAGCTTACGAGGGTCACGCGCAGATACGCAGTATTTT